One sample yielded the 13 T cell receptor beta chains listed below, sequenced in a study of CD8 T cells in Susac syndrome. The RNA, about 0.45 to 1 ug, was put through reverse transcription using random hexamers. TCRdb itself ran the immunoSEQ multiplex PCR reads through MiXCR, one entry per CDR3 protein. The repertoire holds around 200,000 distinct CDR3 sequences, with around 95% as singletons. Sequencing was performed on CD4+ T cells from PBMCs. These receptors all come from a human donor in good health.

V gene TRBV5-1 combines with J gene TRBJ1-6, with D perhaps TRBD1 (6 bases). CDR3 size: 14 residues. Germline-derived CDR1 and CDR2 are SGHRS and YFSETQ. V was cut by 1 base and J by 7 bases, with 9 bases left in between. The CDR3 sequence is CASSLSGDNSPLHF. The CDR3 coding sequence is TGCGCCAGCAGCTTGTCAGGGGACAATTCACCCCTCCACTTT.

This chain uses TRBV3-1 with TRBJ1-1; D is perhaps TRBD1 (5 bases). There are 15 residues in the CDR3. Germline V gene data show CDR1 as LGHDT and CDR2 as YNNKEL (reference sequence). Trimming left V 4 bases short and J 1 base short, with 13 bases between. CDR3 coding DNA: TGTGCCAGCAGCCGGAGCCCTACAGGGAACACTGAAGCTTTCTTT. Its translation is CASSRSPTGNTEAFF.

The V and J genes are TRBV12-3 or TRBV12-4 and TRBJ1-1; TRBD1 is a possible D gene (5 bases). The CDR3 totals 14 residues. Trimming stripped 2 bases from V and 1 base from J, with 8 bases between. CDR3 sequence reads: CASSLTGPNTEAFF. In nucleotides, the CDR3 is TGTGCCAGCAGTTTAACAGGACCGAACACTGAAGCTTTCTTT.

A single count supports this clonotype. The CDR3 sequence: CASSRRGRGTGELFF. The CDR3 DNA sequence: TGTGCCAGTAGTCGGAGGGGGCGGGGCACCGGGGAGCTGTTTTTT. This sequence joins TRBV19 and TRBJ2-2; D is perhaps TRBD1 (7 bases). Trimming cost V 5 bases and J 4 bases, with 14 bases left between them. CDR1 is LNHDA, CDR2 SQIVND, per germline (reference sequence). This CDR3 has 15 residues.

V usage is TRBV7-2 and J usage is TRBJ2-1; no clear D gene. The V and J ends lost 6 bases and 15 bases respectively, with 21 bases between them. Germline CDR1 reads SGHTA; CDR2 reads FQGNSA. CDR3 size: 13 residues. The CDR3 is CASSSLERLPLFF. For the CDR3, the DNA is TGTGCCAGCAGTTCTCTTGAGAGGTTGCCCTTGTTCTTC.

This rearrangement joins TRBV25-1 to TRBJ1-2, with unresolved D. This CDR3 has 14 residues. Trimming shortened V by 6 bases and J by 3 bases, and 14 bases separated the two germline ends. Germline V gene data show CDR1 as MGHDK and CDR2 as SYGVNS. The CDR3 DNA sequence: TGTGCCAGCAGGGACGCGGGAGGTGACTATGGCTACACCTTC. Translating gives CASRDAGGDYGYTF.

The chain carries TRBV6-5 and TRBJ2-3; a weak D match, TRBD2 (6 bases). Germline lookup yields CDR1 MNHEY and CDR2 SVGAGI. Trimming shortened V by 7 bases and J by 3 bases, and 11 bases separated the two germline ends. CDR3 length equals 13 residues. The CDR3 is CASTARGTDTQYF. The CDR3 nucleotides read TGTGCCAGCACCGCGCGGGGAACAGATACGCAGTATTTT.

This clonotype was counted a single time. The chain joins TRBV29-1 to TRBJ1-2; D is undetermined. Trimming removed 7 bases from V and 1 base from J, with 10 bases in between. CDR1 is SQVTM and CDR2 is ANQGSEA in the germline V gene. The CDR3 runs to 12 residues. CDR3 DNA: TGCAGCGCTGAGACGGATAACTATGGCTACACCTTC. Encoded protein: CSAETDNYGYTF.

The V and J genes are TRBV30 and TRBJ2-1; tentative D call: TRBD2 (5 bases). This CDR3 region has 15 residues. The germline CDR1 and CDR2 sequences are GTSNPN and SVGIG (reference sequence). Deletions cut 0 bases from V and 2 bases from J, with 11 bases between. CDR3 protein: CAWSVHGNTYNEQFF. CDR3 coding DNA: TGTGCCTGGAGTGTACACGGGAACACCTACAATGAGCAGTTCTTC. Full variable domain (outside the CDR3, taken from reference TRBV30 and TRBJ2-1): SQTIHQWPATLVQPVGSPLSLECTVEGTSNPNLYWYRQAAGRGLQLLFYSVGIGQISSEVPQNLSASRPQDRQFILSSKKLLLSDSGFYLCAWSVHGNTYNEQFFGPGTRLTVL.

This chain links TRBV2 with TRBJ1-1; no firm D call. The CDR3 sequence is 11 residues long. Between the trimmed V and J ends, which lost 4 bases and 6 bases, there was a span of 6 bases. Looked up from germline, CDR1 is SNHLY and CDR2 is FYNNEI. The CDR3 region is CASSVRSEAFF. The CDR3 DNA reads TGTGCCAGCAGTGTGAGGTCTGAAGCTTTCTTT.

The CDR3 region has the DNA TGTGCCTGGAGCCTACAGGACCTTCCGGGTAACTATGGCTACACCTTC. This codes for CAWSLQDLPGNYGYTF. The gene calls are TRBV30 and TRBJ1-2; tentative D call: TRBD1 (5 bases). Germline CDR1 GTSNPN, CDR2 SVGIG (reference sequence). V gave up 3 bases and J gave up 1 base, with 18 bases separating them. The CDR3 loop spans 16 amino acids.

The chain joins TRBV5-1 to TRBJ1-1, with 8 bases lining up with TRBD1. V dropped 4 bases and J dropped 7; count of bases not matched to a gene: 9. This CDR3 has 14 residues. The germline CDR1 and CDR2 sequences are SGHRS and YFSETQ. CDR3 bases: TGCGCCAGCAGCCTCCAAGGACAGGGCGGTGAAGCTTTCTTT. Protein sequence: CASSLQGQGGEAFF.

The rearrangement uses TRBV20-1 and TRBJ2-3, with TRBD2 matching 9 bases. V shed 0 bases and J 3 bases; nucleotides not matched to a gene: 10. CDR3 length equals 17 residues. Per germline, CDR1 DFQATT and CDR2 SNEGSKA (reference sequence). CDR3 coding DNA: TGCAGTGCTAGAGACCGGCGGGGGGGCCGGTTGACAGATACGCAGTATTTT. This sequence encodes CSARDRRGGRLTDTQYF.